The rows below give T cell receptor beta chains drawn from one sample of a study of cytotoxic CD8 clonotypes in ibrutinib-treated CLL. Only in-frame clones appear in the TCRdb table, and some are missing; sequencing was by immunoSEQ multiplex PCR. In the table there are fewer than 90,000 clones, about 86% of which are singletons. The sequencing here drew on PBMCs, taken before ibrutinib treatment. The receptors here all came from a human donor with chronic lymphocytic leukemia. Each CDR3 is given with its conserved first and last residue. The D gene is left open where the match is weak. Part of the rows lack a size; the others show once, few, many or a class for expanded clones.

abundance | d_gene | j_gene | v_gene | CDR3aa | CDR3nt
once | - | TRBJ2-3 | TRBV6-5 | CASGLGSDTQYF | TGTGCCAGCGGCTTGGGGTCTGATACGCAGTATTTT
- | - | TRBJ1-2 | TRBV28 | CASTLLGPGGYTF | TGTGCCAGCACCTTGTTAGGGCCCGGTGGCTACACCTTC
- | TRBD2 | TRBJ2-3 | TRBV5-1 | CASSLEPWTASGTSTDTQYF | TGCGCCAGCAGCTTGGAACCTTGGACCGCTAGCGGGACTAGCACAGATACGCAGTATTTT
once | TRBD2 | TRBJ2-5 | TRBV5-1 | CASQGDVGREETQYF | TGCGCCAGCCAGGGTGACGTCGGGAGGGAAGAGACCCAGTACTTC
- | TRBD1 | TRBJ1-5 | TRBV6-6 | CASSPGQGTGNQPQHF | TGTGCCAGCAGTCCAGGACAGGGGACGGGCAATCAGCCCCAGCATTTT
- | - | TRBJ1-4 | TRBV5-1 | CASSLSGVTNEKLFF | TGCGCCAGCAGCTTGAGTGGGGTGACTAATGAAAAACTGTTTTTT
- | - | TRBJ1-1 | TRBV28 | CASSFGDNLGAFF | TGTGCCAGCAGTTTCGGGGACAACCTTGGAGCTTTCTTT
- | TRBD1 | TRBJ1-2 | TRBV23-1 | CARGFHRDRGNYGYTF | TGCGCCAGGGGGTTCCACCGGGACAGGGGCAACTATGGCTACACCTTC
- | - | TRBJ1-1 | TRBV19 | CASSTLRSEAFF | TGTGCCAGTAGTACCCTAAGATCTGAAGCTTTCTTT
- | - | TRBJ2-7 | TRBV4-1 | CASSPEGAGVMYEQYF | TGCGCCAGCAGCCCGGAGGGGGCGGGAGTGATGTACGAGCAGTACTTC
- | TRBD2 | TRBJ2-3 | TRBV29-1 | CSVVGGGSTDTQYF | TGCAGCGTTGTTGGGGGAGGGAGCACAGATACGCAGTATTTT
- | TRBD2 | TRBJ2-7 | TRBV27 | CASRIPTETLAGDYEQYF | TGTGCCAGCAGGATCCCAACAGAAACACTAGCGGGAGACTACGAGCAGTACTTC
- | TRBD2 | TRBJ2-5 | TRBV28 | CASSLSTSVETQYF | TGTGCCAGCAGTTTATCGACTAGCGTGGAGACCCAGTACTTC
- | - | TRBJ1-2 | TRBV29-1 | CSVEQATASGYTF | TGCAGCGTTGAACAAGCTACGGCATCTGGCTACACCTTC
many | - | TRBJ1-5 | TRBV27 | CASSPRSNQPQHF | TGTGCCAGCAGTCCCCGTTCGAATCAGCCCCAGCATTTT
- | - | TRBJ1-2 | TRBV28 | CASRISTSYGYTF | TGTGCCAGCAGGATTAGTACTTCCTATGGCTACACCTTC
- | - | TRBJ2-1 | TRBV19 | CASSTIFRGGNNEQFF | TGTGCCAGTAGTACTATCTTCAGGGGGGGAAACAATGAGCAGTTCTTC
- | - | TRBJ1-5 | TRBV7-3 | CATAVGSNQPQHF | TGTGCCACCGCCGTAGGAAGCAATCAGCCCCAGCATTTT
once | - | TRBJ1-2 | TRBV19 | CASRNEKTGKYGYTF | TGTGCCAGTAGAAATGAAAAGACGGGCAAATATGGCTACACCTTC
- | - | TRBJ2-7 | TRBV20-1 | CSAEGRYEQYF | TGCAGTGCTGAGGGAAGATACGAGCAGTACTTC
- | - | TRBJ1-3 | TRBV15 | CATSTHRVTRSGNTIYF | TGTGCCACCAGCACACACAGGGTTACCCGCTCTGGAAACACCATATATTTT
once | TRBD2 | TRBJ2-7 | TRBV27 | CASSPMRERSYEQYF | TGTGCCAGCAGTCCTATGCGGGAGAGATCCTACGAGCAGTACTTC
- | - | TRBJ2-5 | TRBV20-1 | CSAPYETQYF | TGCAGTGCCCCTTACGAGACCCAGTACTTC
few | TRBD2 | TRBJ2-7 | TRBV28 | CASSAGVAGYEQYF | TGTGCCAGCAGTGCGGGGGTAGCTGGCTACGAGCAGTACTTC
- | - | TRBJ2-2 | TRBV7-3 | CASSLTANTGELFF | TGTGCCAGCAGCTTAACAGCGAACACCGGGGAGCTGTTTTTT
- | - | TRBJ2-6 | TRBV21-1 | CASSKAGEGSGANVLTF | TGTGCCAGCAGCAAGGCAGGGGAGGGTTCTGGGGCCAACGTCCTGACTTTC
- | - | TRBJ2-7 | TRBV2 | CASLPDRRTYEQYF | TGTGCCAGCTTACCCGACAGGAGGACCTACGAGCAGTACTTC
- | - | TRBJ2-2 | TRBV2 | CASNHDIGSGELFF | TGTGCCAGCAACCATGACATTGGGAGCGGGGAGCTGTTTTTT
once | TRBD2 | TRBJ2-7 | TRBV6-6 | CASSPRLAGVINEQYF | TGTGCCAGCAGCCCACGACTAGCGGGAGTCATCAACGAGCAGTACTTC
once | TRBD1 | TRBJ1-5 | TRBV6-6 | CASIQTGGLGNQPQHF | TGTGCCAGCATCCAGACAGGGGGACTGGGCAATCAGCCCCAGCATTTT
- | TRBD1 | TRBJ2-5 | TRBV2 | CASRIRTGDGTQYF | TGTGCCAGCAGAATAAGGACAGGGGATGGGACCCAGTACTTC
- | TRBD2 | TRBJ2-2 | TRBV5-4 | CASSPRLAGVSPSYGELFF | TGTGCCAGCAGCCCAAGACTCGCGGGAGTAAGCCCCTCGTACGGGGAGCTGTTTTTT
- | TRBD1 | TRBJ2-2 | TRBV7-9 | CASSLGGQGRITGELFF | TGTGCCAGCAGCTTAGGGGGACAGGGTAGGATCACCGGGGAGCTGTTTTTT
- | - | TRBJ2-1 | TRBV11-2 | CASSLESGNEQFF | TGTGCCAGCAGCTTAGAGAGTGGGAATGAGCAGTTCTTC
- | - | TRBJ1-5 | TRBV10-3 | CAISEFPTGTQPQHF | TGTGCCATCAGTGAGTTCCCTACAGGGACTCAGCCCCAGCATTTT
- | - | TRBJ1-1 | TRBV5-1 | CASSLFRTAQNTEAFF | TGCGCCAGCAGCTTGTTTAGGACAGCCCAGAACACTGAAGCTTTCTTT
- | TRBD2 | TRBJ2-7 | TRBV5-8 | CASSFSGRAFGEQYF | TGTGCCAGCAGCTTTAGCGGGAGGGCCTTTGGGGAGCAGTACTTC
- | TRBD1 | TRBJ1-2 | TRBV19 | CASSMDRGIYGYTF | TGTGCCAGTAGTATGGACAGGGGGATCTATGGCTACACCTTC
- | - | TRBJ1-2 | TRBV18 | CASSPSDRLYGYTF | TGTGCCAGCTCTCCTAGCGACAGACTCTATGGCTACACCTTC
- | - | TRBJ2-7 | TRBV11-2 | CASSTNPGALYEQYF | TGTGCCAGCAGCACGAACCCCGGGGCCCTCTACGAGCAGTACTTC
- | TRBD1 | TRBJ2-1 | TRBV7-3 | CASSRGQGATYNEQFF | TGTGCCAGCAGCAGGGGACAGGGGGCTACCTACAATGAGCAGTTCTTC
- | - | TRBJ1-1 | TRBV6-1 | CASSEAGEFTEAFF | TGTGCCAGCAGTGAAGCAGGAGAGTTCACTGAAGCTTTCTTT
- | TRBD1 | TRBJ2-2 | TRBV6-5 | CASSSAGGGLTGELFF | TGTGCCAGCAGTTCAGCAGGGGGCGGTCTCACCGGGGAGCTGTTTTTT
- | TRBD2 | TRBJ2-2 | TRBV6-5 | CASTPGLVIGELFF | TGTGCCAGCACCCCGGGACTAGTGATTGGGGAGCTGTTTTTT
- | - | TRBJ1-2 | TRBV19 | CASSGSALKLNYGYTF | TGTGCCAGTAGTGGCTCGGCCCTTAAGCTTAACTATGGCTACACCTTC
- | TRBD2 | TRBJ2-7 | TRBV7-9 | CASSPRGVNSYEQYF | TGTGCCAGCAGCCCCCGGGGGGTCAACTCCTACGAGCAGTACTTC
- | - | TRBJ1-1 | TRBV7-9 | CASSRSENTEAFF | TGTGCCAGCAGCCGTTCAGAGAACACTGAAGCTTTCTTT
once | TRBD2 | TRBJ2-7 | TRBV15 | CATSPGVAGEALDF | TGTGCCACCAGCCCCGGTGTAGCGGGAGAGGCTTTGGACTTC
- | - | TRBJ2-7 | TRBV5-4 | CASSAMGSEQYF | TGTGCCAGCAGCGCAATGGGCTCCGAGCAGTACTTC
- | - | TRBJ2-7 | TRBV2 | CASSGVAYEQYF | TGTGCCAGCAGTGGCGTTGCCTACGAGCAGTACTTC
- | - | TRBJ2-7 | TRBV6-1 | CASREIGQFEQYF | TGTGCCAGCAGAGAAATAGGACAGTTCGAGCAGTACTTC
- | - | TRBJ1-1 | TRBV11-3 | CASSVQGLNTEAFF | TGTGCCAGCAGCGTACAGGGTCTGAACACTGAAGCTTTCTTT
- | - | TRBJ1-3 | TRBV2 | CASSEAARNTIYF | TGTGCCAGCAGTGAAGCAGCCAGAAACACCATATATTTT